This TCR beta chain is from a study of spatial heterogeneity in lung cancer. General study results and limits: The appearance of ubiquitous expanded tumor TCRs in blood was greater at resection than follow-up.

Time point: blood at routine non-recurrence follow-up after resection. Whole RNA obtained from tumor, nontumor lung or frozen PBMC underwent sequencing without sorting. TCRdb re-derived calls from the 5' RACE reads in MiXCR, one entry per CDR3 protein. In the table there are around 110,000 distinct CDR3 sequences, 9% to 15% of which are singletons. A few counts support this clonotype. Its antigen is still unknown. The sequence came from a male donor with early-stage non-small cell lung cancer. Sample: PBMCs, taken at follow-up.

The CDR3 DNA reads as TGTGCCAGCAGCTTAATAGGGAGCTCCTACAATGAGCAGTTCTTC. This codes for CASSLIGSSYNEQFF. The rearrangement uses TRBV5-6 and TRBJ2-1; D is perhaps TRBD2 (5 bases). Trimming removed 2 bases at V and 0 bases at J, with 9 bases between. The length of the CDR3 is 15 residues. Germline lookup yields CDR1 SGHDT and CDR2 YYEEEE.